This TCR beta chain was sequenced for a study of tumor and adjacent non-tumor tissue in lung cancer. Whole-study results and caveats: Compared with tumor, normal lung showed significantly lower TCR diversity. Top 100 clones took a larger repertoire share in normal lung. Patients with more diverse tumor TCRs had worse survival.

As regards this clonotype: Antigen unknown. One junction end disagrees with the germline gene, perhaps due to a read error.

A modified ARM-PCR protocol with three rounds of nested PCR amplified TCRbeta. TCRdb re-called the multiplex PCR reads with MiXCR, one entry per CDR3 protein. The sample shows some 93,000 distinct CDR3 sequences, approximately 70% of them seen only once. No cell sorting was done before RNA was extracted from the tissue. CDR1 ENHRY and CDR2 SYGVKD come from the germline V gene. CDR3 length: 16 amino acids. Specimen: lung tumor tissue. The chain joins TRBV10-3 to TRBJ2-2, with D perhaps TRBD1 or TRBD2 (5 bases each). This receptor was identified in a man aged 60 to 69 with non-small cell lung cancer. The CDR3 nucleotides read TGTGCCATCAGTCGCGTCACAGGCCTGAACACCGGGGAGCCGTTTTTT. It is translated as CAISRVTGLNTGEPFF.